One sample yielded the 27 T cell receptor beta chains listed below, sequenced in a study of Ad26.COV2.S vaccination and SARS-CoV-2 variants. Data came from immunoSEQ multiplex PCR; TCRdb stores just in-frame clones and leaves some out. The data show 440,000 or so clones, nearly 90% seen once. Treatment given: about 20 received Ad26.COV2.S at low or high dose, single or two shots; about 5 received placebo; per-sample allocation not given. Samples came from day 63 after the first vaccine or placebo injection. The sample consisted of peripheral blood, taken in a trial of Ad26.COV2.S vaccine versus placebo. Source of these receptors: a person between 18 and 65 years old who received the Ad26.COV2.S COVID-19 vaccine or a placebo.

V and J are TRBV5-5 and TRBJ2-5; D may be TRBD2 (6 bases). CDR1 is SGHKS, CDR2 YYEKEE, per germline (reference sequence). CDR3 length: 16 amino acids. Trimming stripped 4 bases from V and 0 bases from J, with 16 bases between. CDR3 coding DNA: TGTGCCAGCAGCCTAGAACAGCGGGCTTACCAAGAGACCCAGTACTTC. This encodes CASSLEQRAYQETQYF.

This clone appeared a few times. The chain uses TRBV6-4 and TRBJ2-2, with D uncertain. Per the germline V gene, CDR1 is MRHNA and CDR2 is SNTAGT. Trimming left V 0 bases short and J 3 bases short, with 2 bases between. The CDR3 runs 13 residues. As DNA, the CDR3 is TGTGCCAGCAGTGACTCAGACACCGGGGAGCTGTTTTTT. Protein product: CASSDSDTGELFF.

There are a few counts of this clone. CDR3 residues: CASSLRTPQETQYF. The DNA of the CDR3 is TGTGCCAGCAGCCTGCGGACGCCGCAAGAGACCCAGTACTTC. The rearrangement links TRBV5-4 to TRBJ2-5; D gene unclear. Trimming pared 4 bases from V and 2 bases from J, leaving 12 bases between. The CDR3 has 14 residues. The germline gives CDR1 SGHNT, CDR2 YYREEE (reference sequence).

For the CDR3, the DNA is TGTGCCAGTAGTAACTGGGGACAGGGCTCCAGTGAGCAGTTCTTC. The encoded protein is CASSNWGQGSSEQFF. This chain connects TRBV19 to TRBJ2-1; TRBD1 aligns across 9 bases. The CDR3 covers 15 residues. The V gene end was trimmed by 4 bases and the J gene end by 9 bases; junction bases not matched to a gene: 10. Germline V gives CDR1 LNHDA, CDR2 SQIVND (reference sequence).

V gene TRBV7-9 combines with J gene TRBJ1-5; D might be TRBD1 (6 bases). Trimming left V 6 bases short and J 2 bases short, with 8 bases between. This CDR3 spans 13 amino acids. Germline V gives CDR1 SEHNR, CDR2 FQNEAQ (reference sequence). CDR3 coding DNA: TGTGCCAGCAGACAGGGCCGCAATCAGCCCCAGCATTTT. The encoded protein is CASRQGRNQPQHF.

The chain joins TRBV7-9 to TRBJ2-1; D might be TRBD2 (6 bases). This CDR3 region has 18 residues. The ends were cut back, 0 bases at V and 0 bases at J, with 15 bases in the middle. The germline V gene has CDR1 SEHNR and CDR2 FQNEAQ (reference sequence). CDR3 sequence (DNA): TGTGCCAGCAGCTTAGCTAAGAATAGCGGTAGCTCCTACAATGAGCAGTTCTTC. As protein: CASSLAKNSGSSYNEQFF.

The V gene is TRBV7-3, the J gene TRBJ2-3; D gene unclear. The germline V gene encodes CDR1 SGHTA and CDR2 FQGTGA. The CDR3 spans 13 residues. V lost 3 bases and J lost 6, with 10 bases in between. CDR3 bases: TGTGCCAGCAGCTTTGGCAGCTCGGATACGCAGTATTTT. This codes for CASSFGSSDTQYF.

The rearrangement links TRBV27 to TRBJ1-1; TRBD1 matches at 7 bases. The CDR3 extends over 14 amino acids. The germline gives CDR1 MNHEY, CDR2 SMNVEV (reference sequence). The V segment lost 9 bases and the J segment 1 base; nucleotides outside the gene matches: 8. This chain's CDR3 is CASFPTGRNTEAFF. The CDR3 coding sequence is TGTGCCAGTTTCCCGACAGGGAGGAACACTGAAGCTTTCTTT.

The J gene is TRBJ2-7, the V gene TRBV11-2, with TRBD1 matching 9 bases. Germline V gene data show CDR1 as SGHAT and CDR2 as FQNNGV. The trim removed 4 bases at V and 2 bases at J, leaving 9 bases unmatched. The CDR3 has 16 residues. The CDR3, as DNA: TGTGCCAGCAGCTGGACCTCAGGACAGGGGACCTACGAGCAGTACTTC. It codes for CASSWTSGQGTYEQYF.

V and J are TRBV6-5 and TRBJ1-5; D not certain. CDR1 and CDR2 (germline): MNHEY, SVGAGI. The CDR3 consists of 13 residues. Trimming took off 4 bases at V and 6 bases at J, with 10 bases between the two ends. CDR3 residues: CASSSTSVQPQHF. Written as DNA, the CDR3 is TGTGCCAGCAGTTCCACCTCGGTTCAGCCCCAGCATTTT.

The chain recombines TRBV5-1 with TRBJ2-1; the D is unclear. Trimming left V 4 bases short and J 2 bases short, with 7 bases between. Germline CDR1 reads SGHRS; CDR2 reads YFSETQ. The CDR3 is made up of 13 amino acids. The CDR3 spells CASSPATYNEQFF. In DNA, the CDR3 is TGCGCCAGCAGCCCCGCAACCTACAATGAGCAGTTCTTC. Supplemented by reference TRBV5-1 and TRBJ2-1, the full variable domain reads KAGVTQTPRYLIKTRGQQVTLSCSPISGHRSVSWYQQTPGQGLQFLFEYFSETQRNKGNFPGRFSGRQFSNSRSEMNVSTLELGDSALYLCASSPATYNEQFFGPGTRLTVL.

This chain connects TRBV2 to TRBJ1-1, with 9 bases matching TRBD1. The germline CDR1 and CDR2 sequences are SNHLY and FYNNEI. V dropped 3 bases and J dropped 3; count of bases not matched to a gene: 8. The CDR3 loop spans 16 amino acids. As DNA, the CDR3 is TGTGCCAGCAGTGATCCGGGACAGGGAGATTACACTGAAGCTTTCTTT. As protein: CASSDPGQGDYTEAFF.

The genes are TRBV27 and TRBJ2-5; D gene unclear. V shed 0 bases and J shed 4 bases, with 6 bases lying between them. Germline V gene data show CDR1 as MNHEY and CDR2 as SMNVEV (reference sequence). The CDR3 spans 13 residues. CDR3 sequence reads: CASSLSEGETQYF. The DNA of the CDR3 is TGTGCCAGCAGTTTATCGGAAGGAGAGACCCAGTACTTC.

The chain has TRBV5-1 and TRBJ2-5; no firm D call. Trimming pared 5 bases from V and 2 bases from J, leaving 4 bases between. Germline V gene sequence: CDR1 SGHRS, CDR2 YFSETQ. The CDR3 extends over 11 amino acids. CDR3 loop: CASRGQETQYF. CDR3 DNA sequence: TGCGCCAGCAGGGGGCAAGAGACCCAGTACTTC.

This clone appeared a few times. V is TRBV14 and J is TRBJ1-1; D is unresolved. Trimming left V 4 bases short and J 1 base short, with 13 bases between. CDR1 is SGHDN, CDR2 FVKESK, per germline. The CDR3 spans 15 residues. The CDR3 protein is CASSPLIMGNTEAFF. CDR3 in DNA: TGTGCCAGCAGCCCCCTTATTATGGGGAACACTGAAGCTTTCTTT.

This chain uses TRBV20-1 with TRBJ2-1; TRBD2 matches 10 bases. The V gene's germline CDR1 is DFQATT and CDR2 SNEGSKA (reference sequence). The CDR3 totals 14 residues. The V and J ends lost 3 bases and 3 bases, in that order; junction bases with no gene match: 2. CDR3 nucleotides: TGCAGTGCTAGTCCTAGCGGGGGCTACAATGAGCAGTTCTTC. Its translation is CSASPSGGYNEQFF.

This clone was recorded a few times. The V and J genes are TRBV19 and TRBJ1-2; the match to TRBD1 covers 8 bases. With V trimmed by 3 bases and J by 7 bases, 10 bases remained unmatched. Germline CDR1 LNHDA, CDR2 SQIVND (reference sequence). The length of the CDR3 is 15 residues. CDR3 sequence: CASSIVGQGTSGYTF. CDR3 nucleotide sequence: TGTGCCAGTAGTATCGTCGGACAGGGAACGTCTGGCTACACCTTC.

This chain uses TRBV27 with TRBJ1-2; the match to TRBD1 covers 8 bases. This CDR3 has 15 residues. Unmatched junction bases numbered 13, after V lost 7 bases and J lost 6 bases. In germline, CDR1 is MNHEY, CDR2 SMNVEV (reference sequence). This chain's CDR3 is CASTESNRGSHGYTF. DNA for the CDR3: TGTGCCAGCACCGAATCAAACAGGGGGAGTCATGGCTACACCTTC.

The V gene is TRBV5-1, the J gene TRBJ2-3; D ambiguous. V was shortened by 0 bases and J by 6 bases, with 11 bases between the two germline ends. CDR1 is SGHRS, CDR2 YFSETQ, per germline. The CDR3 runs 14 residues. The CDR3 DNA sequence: TGCGCCAGCAGCTTGGGACTCGGGCCGGATACGCAGTATTTT. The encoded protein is CASSLGLGPDTQYF.

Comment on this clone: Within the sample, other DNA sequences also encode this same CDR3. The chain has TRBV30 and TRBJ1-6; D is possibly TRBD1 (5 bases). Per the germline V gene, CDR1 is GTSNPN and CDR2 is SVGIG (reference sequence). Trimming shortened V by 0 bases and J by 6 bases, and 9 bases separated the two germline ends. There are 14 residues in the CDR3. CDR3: CAWSVGQGNSPLHF. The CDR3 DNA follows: TGTGCCTGGAGTGTAGGGCAGGGTAATTCACCCCTCCACTTT.

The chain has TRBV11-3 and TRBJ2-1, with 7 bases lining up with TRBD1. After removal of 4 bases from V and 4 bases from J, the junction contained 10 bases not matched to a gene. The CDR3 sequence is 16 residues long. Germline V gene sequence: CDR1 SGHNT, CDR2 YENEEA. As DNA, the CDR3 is TGTGCCAGCAGCTCCCGGACAGGAGATATTTACAATGAGCAGTTCTTC. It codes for CASSSRTGDIYNEQFF.

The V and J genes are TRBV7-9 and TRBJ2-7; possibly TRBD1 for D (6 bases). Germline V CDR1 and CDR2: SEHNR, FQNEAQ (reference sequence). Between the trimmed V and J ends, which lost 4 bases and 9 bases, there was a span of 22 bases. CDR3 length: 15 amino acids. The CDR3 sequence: CASSYAGTNLNGQYF. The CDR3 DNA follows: TGTGCCAGCAGCTACGCCGGGACAAATCTTAACGGGCAGTACTTC.

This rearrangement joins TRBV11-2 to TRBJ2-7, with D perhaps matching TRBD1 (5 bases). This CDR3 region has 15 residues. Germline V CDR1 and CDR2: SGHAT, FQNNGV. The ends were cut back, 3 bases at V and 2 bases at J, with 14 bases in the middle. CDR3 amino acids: CASSFTRDITYEQYF. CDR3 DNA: TGTGCCAGCAGCTTCACCAGGGATATCACCTACGAGCAGTACTTC.

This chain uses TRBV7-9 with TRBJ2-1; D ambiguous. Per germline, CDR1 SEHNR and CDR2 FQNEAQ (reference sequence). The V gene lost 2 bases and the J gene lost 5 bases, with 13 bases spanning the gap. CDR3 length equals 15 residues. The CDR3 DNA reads TGTGCCAGCAGCTTAATTAGGGTGACAAACAATGAGCAGTTCTTC. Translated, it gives CASSLIRVTNNEQFF.

CDR3: CASSFSRAGTASEKLFF. In DNA form, the CDR3 reads TGTGCCAGCAGTTTTTCCCGGGCCGGGACGGCGAGTGAAAAACTGTTTTTT. The V gene is TRBV28, the J gene TRBJ1-4, with D maybe TRBD1 (5 bases). This CDR3 is 17 amino acids long. Germline V gene sequence: CDR1 MDHEN, CDR2 SYDVKM. V was shortened by 3 bases and J by 7 bases, with 21 bases between the two germline ends.

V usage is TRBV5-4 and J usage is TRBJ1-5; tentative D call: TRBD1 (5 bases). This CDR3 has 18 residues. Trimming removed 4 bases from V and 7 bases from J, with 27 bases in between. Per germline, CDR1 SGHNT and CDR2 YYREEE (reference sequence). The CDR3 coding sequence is TGTGCCAGCAGCCCTTGGGGGGTACTTGTAGGGAGACGACAGCCCCAGCATTTT. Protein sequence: CASSPWGVLVGRRQPQHF.

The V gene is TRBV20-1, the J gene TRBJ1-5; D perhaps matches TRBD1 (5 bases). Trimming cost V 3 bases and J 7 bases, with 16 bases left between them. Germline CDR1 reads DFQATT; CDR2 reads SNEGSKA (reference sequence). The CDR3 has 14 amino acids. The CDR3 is CSASSGFITQPQHF. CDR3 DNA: TGCAGTGCTAGTTCAGGGTTTATCACACAGCCCCAGCATTTT.